This T cell receptor (beta chain) was sequenced in a study of patients and donors after allogeneic stem cell transplantation. CDR3 length equals 14 residues. V shed 5 bases and J 8 bases; nucleotides not matched to a gene: 6. CDR1 and CDR2 (germline): MNHEY, SVGAGI. This clonotype has just one count. TCRdb re-called the RT-PCR reads with MiXCR, one entry per CDR3 protein. The sample has approximately 200,000 distinct CDR3 sequences, approximately 41% seen once. Sequenced: blood, either unsorted or a sorted T cell fraction (not recorded which). The clonotype originates from a human donor who was either an allogeneic HSCT recipient or a stem cell or donor lymphocyte infusion donor (not recorded which). It is not recorded whose cells these are; they may come from a transplant donor. The chain carries TRBV6-5 and TRBJ1-4; TRBD1 matches 9 bases. The CDR3 sequence is CASSTGQGLEKLFF. CDR3 coding DNA: TGTGCCAGCAGTACGGGACAGGGCCTAGAAAAACTGTTTTTT.